The rows below give T cell receptor beta chains drawn from one sample of a study of blood T cell repertoires in COVID-19. Generated by immunoSEQ multiplex PCR, the TCRdb table keeps only in-frame clones and is missing some. The sample yields roughly 50,000 clones, 70% to 90% seen once. Sample: peripheral blood. The origin of the receptors is an elderly woman with COVID-19, enrolled during active disease. Each CDR3 is given with its conserved first and last residue. D genes are given only for firm matches. Where a row states a size, it is once, few, many or the class of an expanded clone; other rows omit it.

D gene: .; CDR3 length: 13; clone size: .; J gene: TRBJ1-1; V gene: TRBV30; CDR3 DNA: TGTGCCTGGACCTCAGGGCCCAACACTGAAGCTTTCTTT; CDR3 protein: CAWTSGPNTEAFF
D gene: .; CDR3 length: 12; clone size: .; J gene: TRBJ1-2; V gene: TRBV6-5; CDR3 DNA: TGTGCCAGCCGTTGGCAGGGATATGGCTACACCTTC; CDR3 protein: CASRWQGYGYTF
D gene: TRBD1; CDR3 length: 16; clone size: .; J gene: TRBJ1-6; V gene: TRBV10-3; CDR3 DNA: TGTGCCATCAGTGAGTCGAAGACAGGGGTAGGATCACCCCTCCACTTT; CDR3 protein: CAISESKTGVGSPLHF
D gene: .; CDR3 length: 15; clone size: .; J gene: TRBJ1-2; V gene: TRBV4-1; CDR3 DNA: TGCGCCAGCAGCCAAGAAGAGACAGTAAACTATGGCTACACCTTC; CDR3 protein: CASSQEETVNYGYTF
D gene: TRBD1; CDR3 length: 14; clone size: once; J gene: TRBJ1-1; V gene: TRBV6-5; CDR3 DNA: TGTGCCAGCAGTCCATACAGGGGGTGGACTGAAGCTTTCTTT; CDR3 protein: CASSPYRGWTEAFF
D gene: .; CDR3 length: 16; clone size: once; J gene: TRBJ1-6; V gene: TRBV19; CDR3 DNA: TGTGCCAGTAGTACCGCCACGCGTCCCGATAATTCACCCCTCCACTTT; CDR3 protein: CASSTATRPDNSPLHF
D gene: .; CDR3 length: 12; clone size: .; J gene: TRBJ2-7; V gene: TRBV18; CDR3 DNA: TGTGCCAGCTCTCCAGTGAGTCTCGAGCAGTACTTC; CDR3 protein: CASSPVSLEQYF
D gene: .; CDR3 length: 13; clone size: .; J gene: TRBJ1-5; V gene: TRBV12-3/TRBV12-4; CDR3 DNA: TGTGCCAGCAGTTTAGGGAGGAATCAGCCCCAGCATTTT; CDR3 protein: CASSLGRNQPQHF
D gene: .; CDR3 length: 14; clone size: .; J gene: TRBJ2-4; V gene: TRBV3-1/TRBV3-2; CDR3 DNA: TGTGCCAGCAGCCGAAGGGGCGTCAAAAACATTCAGTACTTC; CDR3 protein: CASSRRGVKNIQYF
D gene: .; CDR3 length: 13; clone size: .; J gene: TRBJ1-2; V gene: TRBV28; CDR3 DNA: TGTGCCAGCATTGGGCCGATGGGCTATGGCTACACCTTC; CDR3 protein: CASIGPMGYGYTF
D gene: .; CDR3 length: 18; clone size: .; J gene: TRBJ1-1; V gene: TRBV11-3; CDR3 DNA: TGTGCCAGCAGCTTAGATTCTGGTGGGAAACGGGAAGGGACTGAAGCTTTCTTT; CDR3 protein: CASSLDSGGKREGTEAFF
D gene: TRBD2; CDR3 length: 12; clone size: .; J gene: TRBJ2-1; V gene: TRBV2; CDR3 DNA: TGTGCCAGCAGTGCCGGGGGGAATGAGCAGTTCTTC; CDR3 protein: CASSAGGNEQFF
D gene: .; CDR3 length: 14; clone size: .; J gene: TRBJ1-1; V gene: TRBV2; CDR3 DNA: TGTGCCAGCCGAGAAAGGGAGATGAACACTGAAGCTTTCTTT; CDR3 protein: CASREREMNTEAFF
D gene: .; CDR3 length: 13; clone size: .; J gene: TRBJ1-6; V gene: TRBV7-8; CDR3 DNA: TGTGCCAGCACCCGGACCGGGGATCCAACCCTCCACTTT; CDR3 protein: CASTRTGDPTLHF
D gene: TRBD1; CDR3 length: 14; clone size: once; J gene: TRBJ2-7; V gene: TRBV5-5; CDR3 DNA: TGTGCCAGCAGCCGGGGACAGGGTCGGTACGAGCAGTACTTC; CDR3 protein: CASSRGQGRYEQYF
D gene: TRBD1; CDR3 length: 13; clone size: .; J gene: TRBJ1-4; V gene: TRBV2; CDR3 DNA: TGTGCCAGCAAGGGACAGAGTAATGAAAAACTGTTTTTT; CDR3 protein: CASKGQSNEKLFF
D gene: .; CDR3 length: 15; clone size: .; J gene: TRBJ1-1; V gene: TRBV9; CDR3 DNA: TGTGCCAGCAGCGCAAATCTCGGGGGGGCGACTGAAGCTTTCTTT; CDR3 protein: CASSANLGGATEAFF
D gene: TRBD2; CDR3 length: 16; clone size: .; J gene: TRBJ2-7; V gene: TRBV4-1; CDR3 DNA: TGCGCCAGCAGCCCGACGACTAGCGGGGGCTTCTACGAGCAGTACTTC; CDR3 protein: CASSPTTSGGFYEQYF
D gene: TRBD1; CDR3 length: 13; clone size: .; J gene: TRBJ1-2; V gene: TRBV28; CDR3 DNA: TGTGCCAGCAGTCTGGACAGGGTCTACGGCTACACCTTC; CDR3 protein: CASSLDRVYGYTF
D gene: .; CDR3 length: 15; clone size: .; J gene: TRBJ2-5; V gene: TRBV6-5; CDR3 DNA: TGTGCCAGCAGTTCCACCGGGTTAGCCCAAGAGACCCAGTACTTC; CDR3 protein: CASSSTGLAQETQYF
D gene: TRBD2; CDR3 length: 16; clone size: once; J gene: TRBJ2-2; V gene: TRBV19; CDR3 DNA: TGTGCCAGTAGTAGCGGGAGCCCCTTGGGCACCGGGGAGCTGTTTTTT; CDR3 protein: CASSSGSPLGTGELFF
D gene: TRBD1; CDR3 length: 15; clone size: .; J gene: TRBJ1-4; V gene: TRBV5-6; CDR3 DNA: TGTGCCAGCAACTCAGGGGGCTATCGTGGTGAAAAACTGTTTTTT; CDR3 protein: CASNSGGYRGEKLFF